The clone carrying this T cell receptor beta chain has more than one count but fewer than ten. Per the original data handling: Reference gene primer amplification gave nucleated cell count estimates. The method was immunoSEQ multiplex PCR; TCRdb's version includes in-frame clones alone and lacks a portion of them. From that table come the V and J calls and clone size; the DNA was used to work out D and trimming. This sample has 200,000 to 250,000 clones, with about 88% found just once. This CDR3 is built from 14 residues. Deletions cut 5 bases from V and 5 bases from J, with 12 bases between. Per the germline V gene, CDR1 is SNHLY and CDR2 is FYNNEI. The data belong to a study of blood T cell repertoires in COVID-19. Study-wide context: Acute-phase and convalescent COVID-19 samples originated in the United States, Italy and Spain. From T cells, B-cell-depleted T cells, or PBMCs came the material, which was cDNA or gDNA.

The chain combines TRBV2 with TRBJ1-4, with D maybe TRBD1 (6 bases). The sequence came from a man in his forties or fifties with acute or convalescent COVID-19. The sequencing sample was made of peripheral blood. CDR3 bases: TGTGCCAGCAGTTACCAGGGGTCGAATGAAAAACTGTTTTTT. This codes for CASSYQGSNEKLFF.